Listed below are T cell receptor beta chains from one sample, sequenced in a study of blood T cell repertoires in COVID-19. Clones were sequenced by immunoSEQ multiplex PCR, and TCRdb holds only the in-frame ones, with some missing. Among approximately 300,000 clones, 86% were seen once, and the ten largest hold under 2%. Sequencing input: peripheral blood. These receptors were obtained from a woman aged 50 to 65 with acute or convalescent COVID-19. Both conserved end residues are part of each CDR3. D genes are given only for firm matches.

D gene | J gene | V gene | CDR3 protein | CDR3 DNA
NA | TRBJ1-3 | TRBV27 | CASSSYGGNTIYF | TGTGCCAGCAGTAGTTACGGGGGAAACACCATATATTTT
NA | TRBJ2-3 | TRBV24-1 | CATRSGVRTDTQYF | TGTGCCACCAGGTCCGGGGTGCGGACAGATACGCAGTATTTT
TRBD1 | TRBJ1-1 | TRBV6-5 | CASRDRGNTEAFF | TGTGCCAGCAGAGACAGGGGGAACACTGAAGCTTTCTTT
TRBD1 | TRBJ1-1 | TRBV6-5 | CASSWDSRNTEAFF | TGTGCCAGCAGTTGGGACAGCCGGAACACTGAAGCTTTCTTT
NA | TRBJ2-2 | TRBV9 | CASSAVTGAATGELFF | TGTGCCAGCAGCGCCGTGACAGGAGCGGCCACCGGGGAGCTGTTTTTT
NA | TRBJ2-7 | TRBV15 | CATSVLPSYEQYF | TGTGCCACCAGCGTACTACCCTCCTACGAGCAGTACTTC
TRBD2 | TRBJ2-7 | TRBV11-2 | CASSSSPRPSGSYEQYF | TGTGCCAGCAGCTCATCTCCCCGGCCTAGCGGTTCCTACGAGCAGTACTTC
NA | TRBJ1-4 | TRBV7-8 | CASSLGPAREKLFF | TGTGCCAGCAGCTTGGGCCCTGCTCGGGAAAAACTGTTTTTT
NA | TRBJ1-5 | TRBV19 | CASSVNLLMENQPQHF | TGTGCCAGTAGTGTAAACCTCCTCATGGAGAATCAGCCCCAGCATTTT
TRBD2 | TRBJ2-7 | TRBV7-2 | CASSFYIAGGSYEQYF | TGTGCCAGCAGCTTTTATATAGCGGGGGGCTCCTACGAGCAGTACTTC
NA | TRBJ1-3 | TRBV18 | CASSSAGGSSGNTIYF | TGTGCCAGCTCATCGGCGGGAGGTAGCTCTGGAAACACCATATATTTT
NA | TRBJ1-2 | TRBV4-1 | CASSQSPRTDVLGYTF | TGCGCCAGCAGCCAAAGCCCCAGGACAGATGTCTTGGGCTACACCTTC
NA | TRBJ1-3 | TRBV27 | CASSPRSSGNTIYF | TGTGCCAGCAGTCCACGGAGCTCTGGAAACACCATATATTTT
NA | TRBJ1-6 | TRBV15 | CATSEEARSYNSPLHF | TGTGCCACCAGTGAGGAAGCCCGCTCCTATAATTCACCCCTCCACTTT
TRBD2 | TRBJ2-5 | TRBV5-6 | CASSPAGILRSQETQYF | TGTGCCAGCAGCCCAGCGGGGATATTGCGGAGTCAAGAGACCCAGTACTTC
NA | TRBJ1-2 | TRBV4-2 | CASSQDRGAGDYGYTF | TGTGCCAGCAGCCAAGATCGGGGAGCCGGGGACTATGGCTACACCTTC
TRBD1 | TRBJ1-1 | TRBV15 | CATSRRTGLQTEAFF | TGTGCCACCAGCAGAAGGACAGGGCTTCAGACTGAAGCTTTCTTT
NA | TRBJ1-3 | TRBV7-9 | CASSLGGGVSGNTIYF | TGTGCCAGCAGCTTGGGAGGTGGCGTGTCTGGAAACACCATATATTTT
TRBD2 | TRBJ2-1 | TRBV19 | CASRLSGGSSYNEQFF | TGTGCCAGTAGGTTGTCGGGAGGGAGCTCCTACAATGAGCAGTTCTTC
TRBD1 | TRBJ2-7 | TRBV20-1 | CSASSETGASEQYF | TGCAGTGCTAGTTCAGAGACAGGGGCTTCCGAGCAGTACTTC